This is a list of T cell receptor beta chains from one sample in a study of T cell responses to AZD1222 COVID-19 vaccine. Using immunoSEQ multiplex PCR, the repertoire was profiled, and TCRdb retains in-frame clones only, with some absent. The table lists more than 110,000 clones, 85% to 90% of them singletons. Source: peripheral blood, taken on day 0 of AZD1222 vaccination. All receptors derive from an adult in good health. The CDR3 runs from the conserved cysteine through the conserved F or W. The D gene is left open where the match is weak. Rows may omit the clone size; those that give it use once, few, many or a size class.

length: 18; J: TRBJ1-5; D: NA; V: TRBV3-1/TRBV3-2; size: NA; DNA: TGTGCCAGCAGCCAAGAGCGAGGACAGACCGATAGCAATCAGCCCCAGCATTTT; CDR3: CASSQERGQTDSNQPQHF
length: 11; J: TRBJ1-1; D: NA; V: TRBV5-4; size: NA; DNA: TGTGCCAGCAGCTTTTCCACTGAAGCTTTCTTT; CDR3: CASSFSTEAFF
length: 17; J: TRBJ1-2; D: TRBD1; V: TRBV7-7; size: few; DNA: TGTGCCAGCAGACTAGACGGGACAGGGGATAATAACTATGGCTACACCTTC; CDR3: CASRLDGTGDNNYGYTF
length: 15; J: TRBJ1-5; D: NA; V: TRBV19; size: NA; DNA: TGTGCCAGTAGCGCGGAGCCCTATAGCAATCAGCCCCAGCATTTT; CDR3: CASSAEPYSNQPQHF
length: 16; J: TRBJ1-4; D: NA; V: TRBV21-1; size: NA; DNA: TGTGCCAGCACCGCTTATCGGGGACAGGGGGTGGAAAAACTGTTTTTT; CDR3: CASTAYRGQGVEKLFF
length: 15; J: TRBJ1-5; D: TRBD1; V: TRBV30; size: NA; DNA: TGTGCCTGGAGTGACCGGGACAGGTACAATCAGCCCCAGCATTTT; CDR3: CAWSDRDRYNQPQHF
length: 14; J: TRBJ2-1; D: NA; V: TRBV5-6; size: NA; DNA: TGTGCCAGTGTCGGGCTCAGCTCCTACAATGAGCAGTTCTTC; CDR3: CASVGLSSYNEQFF
length: 13; J: TRBJ1-1; D: NA; V: TRBV14; size: NA; DNA: TGTGCCAGCAGCCTTATCGACGGGAACGAAGCTTTCTTT; CDR3: CASSLIDGNEAFF
length: 15; J: TRBJ2-1; D: TRBD2; V: TRBV29-1; size: NA; DNA: TGCAGCGTTGAGGTACGAGCGGGGGGGCACAATGAGCAGTTCTTC; CDR3: CSVEVRAGGHNEQFF
length: 14; J: TRBJ2-3; D: NA; V: TRBV7-2; size: few; DNA: TGTGCCAGCAGCCCGGGACTTCCCACAGATACGCAGTATTTT; CDR3: CASSPGLPTDTQYF
length: 10; J: TRBJ2-7; D: NA; V: TRBV20-1; size: NA; DNA: TGCAGTGCCGGTCGGTACGAGCAGTACTTC; CDR3: CSAGRYEQYF
length: 13; J: TRBJ2-1; D: NA; V: TRBV6-5; size: NA; DNA: TGTGCCAGCAGTTACTCCTCGGGATTTGAGCAGTTCTTC; CDR3: CASSYSSGFEQFF
length: 16; J: TRBJ2-7; D: TRBD1; V: TRBV6-1; size: NA; DNA: TGTGCCAGCAGTGAAACCTTGGGACAGGGGTCCTACGAGCAGTACTTC; CDR3: CASSETLGQGSYEQYF
length: 14; J: TRBJ2-1; D: TRBD2; V: TRBV19; size: NA; DNA: TGTGCCAGTAGTATCTCCGCGGGAGTCACTGAGCAGTTCTTC; CDR3: CASSISAGVTEQFF
length: 14; J: TRBJ2-7; D: NA; V: TRBV14; size: NA; DNA: TGTGCCAGCAGCCAGTTAGCGGACCCCTACGAGCAGTACTTC; CDR3: CASSQLADPYEQYF
length: 15; J: TRBJ1-1; D: TRBD1; V: TRBV4-2; size: NA; DNA: TGTGCCAGCAGCCGTGTAGGGCAGGGGGACACTGAAGCTTTCTTT; CDR3: CASSRVGQGDTEAFF
length: 14; J: TRBJ1-3; D: NA; V: TRBV5-4; size: NA; DNA: TGTGCCAGCAGCCTTCCAGGGGAACGAAACACCATATATTTT; CDR3: CASSLPGERNTIYF
length: 16; J: TRBJ2-2; D: TRBD2; V: TRBV7-9; size: NA; DNA: TGTGCCAGCAGTTCGAGACTAGCGGGAGACACCGGGGAGCTGTTTTTT; CDR3: CASSSRLAGDTGELFF